Shown below are 27 T cell receptor beta chains from a single sample sequenced in a study of cytomegalovirus exposure and HLA in healthy donors. The PCR had 60 Vbeta and 13 Jbeta primers. The repertoire was sequenced with immunoSEQ multiplex PCR; TCRdb's copy has only in-frame clones and lacks some. This sample has about 100,000 clones, with around 86% found just once. Sequencing was performed on PBMCs. Receptor source: a woman between 70 and 85 years old in good health and CMV-seropositive.

The chain recombines TRBV5-1 with TRBJ2-3; D gene uncertain. CDR1 is SGHRS and CDR2 is YFSETQ in the germline V gene. With 0 bases removed from V and 2 bases from J, the gap between germline ends came to 4 bases. This CDR3 spans 13 amino acids. CDR3 in amino acids: CASSLELTDTQYF. In DNA form, the CDR3 reads TGCGCCAGCAGCTTGGAGCTCACAGATACGCAGTATTTT.

The chain has TRBV6-6 and TRBJ2-7; D perhaps matches TRBD1 (5 bases). The CDR3 is 15 residues long. Germline V lookup: CDR1 MNHNY, CDR2 SVGAGI (reference sequence). With 7 bases removed from V and 0 bases from J, the gap between germline ends came to 16 bases. In nucleotides, the CDR3 is TGTGCCAGCACCAGGGTGGCAGATCGCTCCTACGAGCAGTACTTC. Protein sequence: CASTRVADRSYEQYF.

This chain uses TRBV11-3 with TRBJ2-2; TRBD1 agrees at 10 bases. This CDR3 comprises 17 residues. In germline, CDR1 is SGHNT, CDR2 YENEEA. V was clipped by 3 bases and J by 4 bases; unmatched bases: 8. The CDR3 sequence: CASSFDRTGGGTGELFF. CDR3 nucleotides: TGTGCCAGCAGCTTTGATCGGACAGGGGGGGGCACCGGGGAGCTGTTTTTT.

The chain carries TRBV11-2 and TRBJ2-1; D perhaps matches TRBD2 (6 bases). V was clipped by 0 bases and J by 4 bases, with 7 bases between them. The CDR3 extends over 14 amino acids. CDR1 is SGHAT and CDR2 is FQNNGV in the germline V gene. The CDR3 loop reads CASSLEAGYNEQFF. The CDR3 region has the DNA TGTGCCAGCAGCTTAGAGGCGGGGTACAATGAGCAGTTCTTC.

The chain employs TRBV6-6 and TRBJ1-5; the match to TRBD1 covers 7 bases. The germline CDR1 and CDR2 sequences are MNHNY and SVGAGI (reference sequence). V lost 10 bases, J lost 5 bases, and 8 bases stayed unmatched. This CDR3 has 13 amino acids. CDR3 sequence reads: CATRDSGDQPQHF. In nucleotides, the CDR3 is TGTGCCACCAGGGACAGTGGGGATCAGCCCCAGCATTTT.

CDR3 coding DNA: TGTGCCAGTGCGACAGGGGGCCGTGAGACCCAGTACTTC. Residues: CASATGGRETQYF. The V gene is TRBV19, the J gene TRBJ2-5; TRBD1 agrees at 10 bases. Trimming at V came to 8 bases and at J to 5 bases, leaving 5 bases not matched to a gene. Germline assignment: CDR1 LNHDA and CDR2 SQIVND (reference sequence). The CDR3 length is 13 residues.

The sample holds one count of this clone. The rearrangement links TRBV7-9 to TRBJ2-1, with D possibly TRBD2 on 5 matching bases. CDR1 is SEHNR and CDR2 is FQNEAQ in the germline V gene (reference sequence). The CDR3 covers 16 residues. V was clipped by 5 bases and J by 4 bases, with 18 bases between them. The CDR3 reads CASSPTSWRLYNEQFF. In DNA, the CDR3 is TGTGCCAGCAGCCCCACGTCGTGGAGACTATACAATGAGCAGTTCTTC.

V and J are TRBV2 and TRBJ1-2, with TRBD1 matching over 8 bases. With V trimmed by 6 bases and J by 3 bases, 6 bases remained unmatched. The germline V gene encodes CDR1 SNHLY and CDR2 FYNNEI. This CDR3 region has 14 residues. CDR3 sequence: CASSGQGRDYGYTF. CDR3 nucleotides: TGTGCCAGCAGCGGACAGGGTAGGGACTATGGCTACACCTTC.

There are a few counts of this clone. The chain recombines TRBV7-8 with TRBJ1-2; 7 bases are shared with TRBD1. The CDR3 totals 15 residues. Germline V CDR1 and CDR2: SGHVS, FQNEAQ. The junction had 4 bases not matched to a gene; V was cut back by 0 bases and J by 3 bases. CDR3 in amino acids: CASSLAHRGDYGYTF. For the CDR3, the DNA is TGTGCCAGCAGCTTAGCGCACAGGGGAGACTATGGCTACACCTTC.

This clone was seen just once. The chain couples TRBV2 to TRBJ1-3, with 8 bases aligning to TRBD1. Germline V CDR1 and CDR2: SNHLY, FYNNEI. CDR3 length: 16 residues. V shed 5 bases and J 2 bases; nucleotides not matched to a gene: 8. This chain's CDR3 is CASSQGAQVPGNTIYF. The CDR3 DNA reads as TGTGCCAGCAGTCAGGGGGCGCAGGTACCTGGAAACACCATATATTTT. The whole variable domain, filled in from reference TRBV2 and TRBJ1-3, reads EPEVTQTPSHQVTQMGQEVILRCVPISNHLYFYWYRQILGQKVEFLVSFYNNEISEKSEIFDDQFSVERPDGSNFTLKIRSTKLEDSAMYFCASSQGAQVPGNTIYFGEGSWLTVV.

This rearrangement joins TRBV4-3 to TRBJ2-1; D might be TRBD2 (6 bases). V lost 0 bases and J lost 2, with 14 bases in between. In germline, CDR1 is LGHNA, CDR2 YSLEER. The CDR3 is made up of 17 amino acids. In DNA, the CDR3 is TGCGCCAGCAGCCAAGATCTGACGGGGGTGCCCTACAATGAGCAGTTCTTC. This gives the protein CASSQDLTGVPYNEQFF.

This clone was seen just once. The rearrangement links TRBV2 to TRBJ1-1; no clear D gene. This CDR3 comprises 13 residues. From germline, CDR1 is SNHLY and CDR2 FYNNEI. Between the trimmed V and J ends, which lost 5 bases and 2 bases, there was a span of 9 bases. The CDR3 loop reads CASSPVPNTEAFF. CDR3 DNA sequence: TGTGCCAGCAGTCCGGTTCCAAACACTGAAGCTTTCTTT.

This clone occurred a few times. The V gene is TRBV5-1, the J gene TRBJ2-5; TRBD1 matches at 8 bases. With the DNA end fitting TRBJ2-7 better, the J assignment may be wrong. Germline V gene data show CDR1 as SGHRS and CDR2 as YFSETQ. CDR3 size: 16 residues. The CDR3 here is CASSSGTGHSSYEQYF. The CDR3 DNA reads as TGCGCCAGCAGTTCTGGGACAGGCCACAGCTCCTACGAGCAGTACTTC.

The chain has TRBV4-3 and TRBJ1-2, with 7 bases lining up with TRBD1. V dropped 4 bases and J dropped 4; count of bases not matched to a gene: 3. Germline values: CDR1 LGHNA, CDR2 YSLEER. The CDR3 loop spans 13 amino acids. DNA of the CDR3: TGCGCCAGCAGCCGCGACAGGGCCTATGGCTACACCTTC. It specifies CASSRDRAYGYTF.

This clone was observed a handful of times. The chain couples TRBV6-4 to TRBJ1-5; a possible D gene is TRBD1 (6 bases). CDR3 size: 18 residues. Germline V CDR1 and CDR2: MRHNA, SNTAGT. V lost 4 bases, J lost 2 bases, and 21 bases lay in between. The CDR3 DNA sequence: TGTGCCAGCAGTGCATCACCGGACAGCTTAGCATGCAATCAGCCCCAGCATTTT. Translation: CASSASPDSLACNQPQHF.

The chain recombines TRBV2 with TRBJ1-3, with D unclear. The germline V and J ends were trimmed by 8 bases and 4 bases, with 9 bases remaining between them. Per the germline V gene, CDR1 is SNHLY and CDR2 is FYNNEI. The CDR3 loop spans 12 amino acids. The CDR3: CASHDLGNTIYF. The CDR3 nucleotides are TGTGCCAGCCACGACTTAGGAAACACCATATATTTT.

This chain links TRBV21-1 with TRBJ1-3; the D segment call TRBD1 is taken from the table without a DNA check. TRBV21-1 is assigned pseudogene status. The CDR3 runs 15 residues. CDR3 sequence: CASSKSSQGGNTIYF. The DNA of the CDR3 is TGTGCCAGCAGCAAATCGTCACAGGGCGGAAACACCATATATTTT.

The V and J genes are TRBV14 and TRBJ2-2; possible D gene TRBD2, 6 bases. The V and J ends lost 3 bases and 6 bases respectively, with 20 bases between them. The CDR3 extends over 17 amino acids. The germline gives CDR1 SGHDN, CDR2 FVKESK. The CDR3 coding sequence is TGTGCCAGCAGCCACCTGGGGGGACTGGGGCGATCCGGGGAGCTGTTTTTT. Encoded protein: CASSHLGGLGRSGELFF.

The chain has TRBV29-1 and TRBJ2-7, with TRBD2 matching over 11 bases. V was clipped by 2 bases and J by 5 bases; unmatched bases: 2. Germline values: CDR1 SQVTM, CDR2 ANQGSEA. The CDR3 consists of 13 residues. CDR3: CSVEKLAGDEQYF. The CDR3 DNA reads TGCAGCGTTGAAAAACTAGCGGGAGACGAGCAGTACTTC.

This clone occurred a few times. The chain has TRBV15 and TRBJ2-2; TRBD2 agrees at 8 bases. Germline assignment: CDR1 LNHNV and CDR2 YYDKDF (reference sequence). The trim removed 1 base at V and 4 bases at J, leaving 8 bases unmatched. This CDR3 is built from 17 residues. The CDR3 coding sequence is TGTGCCACCAGCAGAGGAAGGGGCGGGAGGAGCACCGGGGAGCTGTTTTTT. Translating it yields CATSRGRGGRSTGELFF.

The table lists this clone with a count of one. The chain combines TRBV2 with TRBJ1-6; no definite D call. Germline loops: CDR1 SNHLY, CDR2 FYNNEI. V lost 6 bases to trimming and J lost 7 bases, with 16 bases between them. The CDR3 is made up of 15 amino acids. In DNA form, the CDR3 reads TGTGCCAGCAGCGGGTCCTTCTTGGCGAATTCACCCCTCCACTTT. Protein: CASSGSFLANSPLHF.

The chain joins TRBV7-2 to TRBJ2-1; 9 bases map to TRBD2. Trimming cost V 4 bases and J 1 base; bases outside gene matches: 5. Germline V lookup: CDR1 SGHTA, CDR2 FQGNSA. CDR3 size: 16 residues. The CDR3 DNA reads as TGTGCCAGCAGCTGGGGTAGCGGGAGATCCTACAATGAGCAGTTCTTC. Translated, it gives CASSWGSGRSYNEQFF.

The chain has TRBV7-9 and TRBJ1-5, with D possibly TRBD1 on 5 matching bases. The CDR3 consists of 16 residues. Germline V CDR1 and CDR2: SEHNR, FQNEAQ (reference sequence). V lost 3 bases, J lost 5 bases, and 17 bases lay in between. In nucleotides, the CDR3 is TGTGCCAGCAGCTTGGGACTGGTGGGGAATTATCAGCCCCAGCATTTT. It specifies CASSLGLVGNYQPQHF. The variable domain in full, with the rest retrieved from reference TRBV7-9 and TRBJ1-5, is DTGVSQNPRHKITKRGQNVTFRCDPISEHNRLYWYRQTLGQGPEFLTYFQNEAQLEKSRLLSDRFSAERPKGSFSTLEIQRTEQGDSAMYLCASSLGLVGNYQPQHFGDGTRLSIL.

This chain connects TRBV18 to TRBJ2-2, with 8 bases identical to TRBD1. The CDR3 sequence is 16 residues long. Trimming cost V 1 base and J 7 bases; bases outside gene matches: 8. Germline CDR1 KGHSH, CDR2 LQKENI. CDR3: CASSPRQGAVDGELFF. The CDR3 DNA reads TGTGCCAGCTCACCACGGCAGGGGGCCGTAGACGGGGAGCTGTTTTTT.

The rearrangement uses TRBV2 and TRBJ2-7; 9 bases line up with TRBD1. The CDR3 covers 15 residues. With 7 bases clipped from V and 0 bases from J, the junction kept 7 bases outside the gene matches. Germline lookup yields CDR1 SNHLY and CDR2 FYNNEI. CDR3 sequence reads: CASKGQGKYSYEQYF. DNA of the CDR3: TGTGCCAGCAAAGGACAGGGGAAATACTCCTACGAGCAGTACTTC.

The rearrangement joins TRBV18 to TRBJ2-2, with a tentative D call TRBD2 (6 bases). V was trimmed by 4 bases and J by 2 bases, leaving 14 bases between them. The germline V gene has CDR1 KGHSH and CDR2 LQKENI. The CDR3 totals 16 residues. CDR3 coding DNA: TGTGCCAGCTCACTCCTAGAGGGAGGAAACACCGGGGAGCTGTTTTTT. Encoded protein: CASSLLEGGNTGELFF.

The chain uses TRBV5-1 and TRBJ2-2; 9 positions agree with TRBD1. Per germline, CDR1 SGHRS and CDR2 YFSETQ. V lost 2 bases to trimming and J lost 5 bases; unmatched junction nucleotides: 7. The CDR3 totals 16 residues. For the CDR3, the DNA is TGCGCCAGCAGCTTCACCGGGACAGGGCGGACCGGGGAGCTGTTTTTT. Its protein product is CASSFTGTGRTGELFF.